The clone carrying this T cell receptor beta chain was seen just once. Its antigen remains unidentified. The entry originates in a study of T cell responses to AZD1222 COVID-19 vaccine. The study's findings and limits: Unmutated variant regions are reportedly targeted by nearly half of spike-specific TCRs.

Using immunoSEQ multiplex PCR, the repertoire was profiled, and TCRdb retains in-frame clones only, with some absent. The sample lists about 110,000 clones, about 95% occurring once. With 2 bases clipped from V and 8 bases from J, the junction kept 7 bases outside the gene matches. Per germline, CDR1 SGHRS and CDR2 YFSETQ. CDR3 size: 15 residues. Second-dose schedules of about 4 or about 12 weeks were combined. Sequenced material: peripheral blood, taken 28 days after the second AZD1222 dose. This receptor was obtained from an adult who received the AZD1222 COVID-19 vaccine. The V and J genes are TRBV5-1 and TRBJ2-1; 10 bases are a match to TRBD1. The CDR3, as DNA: TGCGCCAGCAGCTTATACGCCGGGACAGGGGATGAGCAGTTCTTC. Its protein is CASSLYAGTGDEQFF. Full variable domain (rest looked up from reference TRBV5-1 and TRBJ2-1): KAGVTQTPRYLIKTRGQQVTLSCSPISGHRSVSWYQQTPGQGLQFLFEYFSETQRNKGNFPGRFSGRQFSNSRSEMNVSTLELGDSALYLCASSLYAGTGDEQFFGPGTRLTVL.